The clone carrying this T cell receptor beta chain was seen just once. Measured with immunoSEQ multiplex PCR; TCRdb has only the in-frame clones, and not every one. This sample carries 25,000 or so clones, about 90% of them seen once, and the ten largest clones take 5% to 7.5%. This CDR3 contains 15 residues. Deletions cut 0 bases from V and 4 bases from J, with 13 bases between. Germline CDR1 is GTSNPN and CDR2 is SVGIG (reference sequence). The data originate from a study of T cell changes during pregnancy in multiple sclerosis. This specimen was CD8+ T cells from peripheral blood mononuclear cells, taken before pregnancy. This clonotype was sampled from a female donor with multiple sclerosis, enrolled in a pregnancy study. The chain combines TRBV30 with TRBJ1-5; D uncertain. The DNA for the CDR3 is TGTGCCTGGAGTGTACAAACTAGGCCGAATCAGCCCCAGCATTTT. Protein: CAWSVQTRPNQPQHF.